This T cell receptor beta chain was recorded in a study of shared clonotypes between healthy human individuals. Overall study results and limits: Sharing of clonotypes among donors was expected to vary with sequencing depth. The naive CD4 repertoires of a few donors were compared, and roughly 5.1% of clonotypes were shared.

Each of the donors was a healthy adult who was HIV-negative and had not had a recent acute infection or vaccination. CDR1 and CDR2 from the germline V gene are LNHDA and SQIVND (reference sequence). The CDR3 contains 12 residues. V lost 11 bases and J lost 10; bases outside the gene matches: 13. Using around 200 ng DNA, some 30,000 T cell genomes, the sorted-subset replicate PCRs were run. The method was immunoSEQ multiplex PCR; TCRdb's version includes in-frame clones alone and lacks a portion of them. This sample has roughly 500,000 clones; roughly 95% occur once, and the top ten carry nearly 0.065%. Concerning this clone: Its antigen is not identified.

This clonotype originated in a woman aged 25 to 39 in good health. Sequenced sample: naive CD4+ T cells sorted from blood. As to subset: CD45RA+ positively selected. The rearrangement uses TRBV19 and TRBJ1-1; 7 bases line up with TRBD1. CDR3 loop: CAGLDRVGRAFF. DNA of the CDR3: TGTGCCGGCCTAGACAGGGTTGGCAGAGCTTTCTTT.